This T cell receptor beta chain was retrieved from a study of cytomegalovirus exposure and HLA in healthy donors. About the study: The roughly 670 first-cohort repertoires shared a platform with the roughly 120 validation repertoires, as reported in a later analysis.

The assay was immunoSEQ multiplex PCR, and TCRdb's table has in-frame clones only and misses some. The profile covers hundreds of thousands of clones, with just over 85% appearing a single time and approximately 0.8% taken by the ten largest. The CDR3 is 17 amino acids. The V gene's germline CDR1 is SEHNR and CDR2 FQNEAQ (reference sequence). The J segment lost 3 bases and the V segment lost 0 bases, leaving 8 bases of the junction unmatched. General observations from the study: Many donors shared some public TCRs, even though most TCR sequences were rare.

Comments on this clone: Its antigen is as yet unknown.

The donors were part of the validation cohort of fewer than 150 subjects. That cohort was separate from the first cohort, which comprised 666 subjects. The V and J genes are TRBV7-9 and TRBJ2-1, with TRBD2 matching over 7 bases. The TCR comes from a young woman in good health and CMV-seronegative. Material for sequencing was PBMCs. CDR3 protein: CASSLAGLADYYNEQFF. The CDR3 DNA sequence: TGTGCCAGCAGCTTAGCGGGGCTAGCGGATTACTACAATGAGCAGTTCTTC.